This TCR beta chain was identified during a study of cytomegalovirus exposure and HLA in healthy donors. The PCR made use of 60 Vbeta and 13 Jbeta primers. Generated by immunoSEQ multiplex PCR, the TCRdb table keeps only in-frame clones and is missing some. This sample contains 130,000 to 150,000 clones. Germline-derived CDR1 and CDR2 are SGHDN and FVKESK. V shed 2 bases and J shed 1 base, with 9 bases lying between them. CDR3 length: 16 amino acids. The receptor was isolated from a man aged 40-49 years in good health and CMV-seronegative. The specimen sequenced was PBMCs. The chain employs TRBV14 and TRBJ2-6; a weak D match, TRBD1 (5 bases). This chain's CDR3 is CASSQRRQSGANVLTF. The CDR3 DNA reads as TGTGCCAGCAGCCAACGTAGACAGTCTGGGGCCAACGTCCTGACTTTC.